Described below is a single TCR beta chain sequence and its context. These data originate in a study of PD-L1 blockade in urothelial cancer. The V end was cut by 0 bases, the J end by 7 bases, with 14 bases between. Germline CDR1 is LNHNV and CDR2 is YYDKDF (reference sequence). The CDR3 extends over 15 amino acids. Produced via immunoSEQ multiplex PCR; TCRdb's table is partial and in-frame only. Among approximately 70,000 clones listed, about 89% were seen once. The gene calls are TRBV15 and TRBJ2-3; tentatively, D is TRBD2 (6 bases). This clonotype was sampled from a man aged 55 to 70 with urothelial cancer. The specimen comprised PBMCs, sampled around atezolizumab (anti-PD-L1) treatment. CDR3 amino acids: CATSRDEAGGNTQYF. DNA of the CDR3: TGTGCCACCAGCAGAGATGAAGCGGGCGGCAATACGCAGTATTTT.